This TCR beta chain stems from a study of beta chain features in type 1 diabetes. Notes on the study in general: The study found moderately but significantly shorter TCRB CDR3s in all four CD4+ subsets of Type 1 diabetes patients. Naive, central memory and Treg TCRB repertoires seemed to resemble each other more closely in patients than they did in healthy donors.

Sort purity for all populations was recorded as exceeding 98%. What was sequenced were expressed TCRB transcripts, since all of the isolated RNA had been reverse transcribed. The repertoire was sequenced with immunoSEQ multiplex PCR; TCRdb's copy has only in-frame clones and lacks some. The table lists approximately 170,000 clones, about 7.8% of them singletons. The CDR3 is 14 residues long. V was trimmed by 5 bases and J by 5 bases, leaving 16 bases between them. In germline, CDR1 is SGHTA, CDR2 FQGTGA. The table lists this clone with a few counts. The antigen is unknown. The rearrangement links TRBV7-3 to TRBJ2-7, with D possibly TRBD1 on 7 matching bases. This TCR was recovered from a woman in her forties with type 1 diabetes. Sequences were obtained from central memory CD4+ T cells from blood. The DNA for the CDR3 is TGTGCCAGCAGCCTCCAGGGGGGAGGCCACGAGCAGTACTTC. This codes for CASSLQGGGHEQYF.